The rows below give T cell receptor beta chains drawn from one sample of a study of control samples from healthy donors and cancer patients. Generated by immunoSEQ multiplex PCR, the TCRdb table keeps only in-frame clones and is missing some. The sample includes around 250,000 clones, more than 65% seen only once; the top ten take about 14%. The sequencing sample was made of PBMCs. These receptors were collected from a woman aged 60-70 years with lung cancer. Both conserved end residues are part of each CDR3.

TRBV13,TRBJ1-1,CASSLVGRNTEAFF
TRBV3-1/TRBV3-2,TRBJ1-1,CASSHPNGGSGEAFF
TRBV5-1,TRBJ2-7,CASSPERQGAYEQYF
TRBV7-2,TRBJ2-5,CASSLSSDRARQAQYF
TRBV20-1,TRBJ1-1,CSASVGTGGFF
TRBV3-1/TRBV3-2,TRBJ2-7,CASSPGVLGDEQYF
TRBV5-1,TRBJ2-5,CASSLDGTVQETQYF
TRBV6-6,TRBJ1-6,CAATGSRSPLHF
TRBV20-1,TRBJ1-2,CSASSWTEAYGYTF
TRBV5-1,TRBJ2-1,CASSLGGTGTYNEQFF
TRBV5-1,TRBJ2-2,CASSSTGLRPGELFF
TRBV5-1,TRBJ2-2,CASSLDGGIYGELFF
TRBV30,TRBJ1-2,CAWSVGQGGTFYGYTF
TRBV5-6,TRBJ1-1,CASSLGMGNTEAFF
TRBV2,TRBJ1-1,CASRGTEINPEAFF
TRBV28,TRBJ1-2,CASSLVDIAYGYTF
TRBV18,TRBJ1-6,CASSPRVGRVSSPLHF
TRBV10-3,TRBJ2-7,CAISEYLGSYEQYF
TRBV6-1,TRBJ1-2,CASSEPGRSYGYTF
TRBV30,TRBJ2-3,CAWLQVDTQYF
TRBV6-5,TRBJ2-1,CASIMDLSRGEQFF
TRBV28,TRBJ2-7,CASSLVGTGNSYEQYF
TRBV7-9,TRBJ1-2,CASSLAGDPTNYGYTF
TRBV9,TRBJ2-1,CASSVALYHEQFF
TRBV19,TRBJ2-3,CASSIRELATDTQYF
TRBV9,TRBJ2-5,CASSVGQRQETQYF
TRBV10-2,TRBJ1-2,CASSEFTGGYGYTF
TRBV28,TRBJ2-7,CASSDSGTYYEQYF
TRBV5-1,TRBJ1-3,CASSATGTGSSGNTIYF
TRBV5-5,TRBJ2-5,CASSFEIQGLGRETQYF
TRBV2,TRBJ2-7,CASHLDSSSYEQYF
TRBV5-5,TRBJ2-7,CASSLAGTGVQGQYF
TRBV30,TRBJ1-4,CAWSVRATNEKLFF
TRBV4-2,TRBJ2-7,CASSLNRDSGYEQYF
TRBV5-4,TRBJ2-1,CASSFPSGGAYNEQFF
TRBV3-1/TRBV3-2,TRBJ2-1,CANTLAGRAANEQFF
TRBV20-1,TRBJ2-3,CSASPGQSTDTQYF
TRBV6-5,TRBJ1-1,CASSLQGLNTEAFF
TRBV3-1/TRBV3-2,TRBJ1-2,CASSPTGVANYGYTF
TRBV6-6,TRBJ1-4,CASSNRGGVEKLFF
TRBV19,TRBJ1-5,CASSGSGLSNQPQHF
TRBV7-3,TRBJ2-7,CASSSNRDRGLHEQYF
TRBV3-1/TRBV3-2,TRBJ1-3,CASSPEGSGNTIYF
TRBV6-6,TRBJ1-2,CASSTGGFYGYTF
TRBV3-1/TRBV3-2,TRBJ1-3,CASRGAAAWNTIYF
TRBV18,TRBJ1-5,CASSPNQGADQPQHF
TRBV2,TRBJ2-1,CASSRGRWEQFF
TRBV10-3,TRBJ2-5,CAISEPGLSQETQYF
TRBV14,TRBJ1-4,CASSQERPGTGLYNEKLFF
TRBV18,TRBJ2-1,CASSPPGGSVGEQFF
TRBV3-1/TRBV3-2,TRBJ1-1,CASSNGAMNTEAFF
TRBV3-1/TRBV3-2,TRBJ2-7,CASSHSGNSYEQYF
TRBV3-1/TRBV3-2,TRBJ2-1,CASSQDPAIEEQFF
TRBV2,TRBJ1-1,CASGRGATAHEAFF